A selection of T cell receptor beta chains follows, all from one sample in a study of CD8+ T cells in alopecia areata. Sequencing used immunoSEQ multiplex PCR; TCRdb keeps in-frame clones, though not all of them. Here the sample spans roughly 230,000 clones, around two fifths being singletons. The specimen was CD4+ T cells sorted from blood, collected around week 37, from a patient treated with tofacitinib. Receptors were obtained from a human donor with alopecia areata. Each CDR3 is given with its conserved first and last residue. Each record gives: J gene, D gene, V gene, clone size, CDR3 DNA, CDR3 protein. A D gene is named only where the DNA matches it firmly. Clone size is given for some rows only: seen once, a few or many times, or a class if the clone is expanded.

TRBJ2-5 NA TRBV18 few TGTGCCAGCTCACCCCGGTGGGGTCCACAAGAGACCCAGTACTTC CASSPRWGPQETQYF
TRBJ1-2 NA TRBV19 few TGTGCCAGTAGTCCGGAAGATAGGCCCTATGGCTACACCTTC CASSPEDRPYGYTF
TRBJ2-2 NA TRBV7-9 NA TGTGCCAGCAACTCCCCTACGAACACCGGGGAGCTGTTTTTT CASNSPTNTGELFF
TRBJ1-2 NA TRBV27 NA TGTGCCAGCAGTCCGGGACGGGCTAACTATGGCTACACCTTC CASSPGRANYGYTF
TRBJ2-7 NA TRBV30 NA TGTGCCTGGAGTGCCCCCGGGGCTACCTACGAGCAGTACTTC CAWSAPGATYEQYF
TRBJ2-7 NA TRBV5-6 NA TGTGCCAGCAGCTTGCTCAATTACGAGCAGTACTTC CASSLLNYEQYF
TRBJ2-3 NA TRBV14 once TGTGCCAGCAGCCAAAACCAGGGCCCCACAGATACGCAGTATTTT CASSQNQGPTDTQYF
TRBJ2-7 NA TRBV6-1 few TGTGCCAGCAGCGGGACGGAGTCCACCTACGAGCAGTACTTC CASSGTESTYEQYF
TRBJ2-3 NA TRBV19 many TGTGCCAGTAGTTTACCCTCAGGCACGCAGTATTTT CASSLPSGTQYF
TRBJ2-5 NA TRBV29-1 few TGCAGCGGCATGCGGGAGACCCAGTACTTC CSGMRETQYF
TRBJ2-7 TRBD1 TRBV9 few TGTGCCAGCAGCCCCACACTCCCCCGACAGGGCAAAGAAGGGGCAACAATCTACGAGCAGTACTTC CASSPTLPRQGKEGATIYEQYF